This T cell receptor beta chain was found in a study of a mutant IDH1 vaccine in newly diagnosed glioma. Across the study: Treated patients comprised around 60% males and around 38% females, mean age about 43 years.

Sequencing was performed with immunoSEQ multiplex PCR; in TCRdb, only in-frame clones are kept and a portion is missing. The sample has over 80,000 clones, roughly 89% seen once; the top ten hold roughly 0.58%. This CDR3 spans 16 amino acids. Germline CDR1 is SGHRS and CDR2 is YFSETQ. V gave up 0 bases and J gave up 3 bases; unmatched junction bases: 4. This sample's time point: baseline, week 1 (first vaccination visit). Treatment meaning: pre-vaccination baseline after standard-of-care therapy. Each tumor in the donors was a new WHO grade 3 or 4 astrocytoma, IDH1-mutant and ATRX-lost. The V gene is TRBV5-1, the J gene TRBJ1-5; TRBD1 agrees at 9 bases. The TCR comes from a woman aged 50 to 60 with glioma. Material: PBMCs, obtained from a glioma patient treated with radiotherapy, temozolomide or both. CDR3 protein: CASSLDGTGYNQPQHF. The CDR3 DNA follows: TGCGCCAGCAGCTTGGACGGGACAGGGTACAATCAGCCCCAGCATTTT.